This TCR beta chain appears in the sequencing data of a study of shared clonotypes between healthy human individuals (dated by TCRdb to the early 2020s). About the investigation overall: The cohort comprised two women and three men aged 18 to 49 years. For each donor, CD4 naive and CD4 memory were each given three plates, CD8 naive was given two plates, and CD8 memory was given one plate. Blood TCR repertoires of about 5 healthy adults were deeply sequenced to estimate repertoire size and the extent of clonotype sharing between individuals. Libraries were prepared and TCR repertoires were sequenced by different laboratories using diverse techniques, in order to increase sequencing depth and limit assay-specific biases. Each donor's leukapheresis produced roughly between about 0.8 and 10 billion PBMCs.

What the authors observed across the whole study: Clonotypes shared by all four sorted-subset donors showed higher generation probabilities than non-shared clonotypes. Incomplete sequencing was indicated by rarefaction of sorted-subset datasets, despite the large sequencing depth. Approximately 4.8% of naive CD4, roughly 3.5% of naive CD8, approximately 2% of memory CD4, and about 0.4% of memory CD8 clonotypes were shared across a few donors. Naive subsets generally had larger estimated clonotype richness than memory subsets. Pairwise subsampling led to the expectation that sequencing depth would affect the degree of clonotype sharing among donors. Because the study included a small number of donors, the genetic and exposure-history diversity represented was limited. Sampling was restricted to blood, and TCR repertoires in tissue are likely to differ from TCR repertoires in blood.

CD8 naive samples were obtained by positive selection for CCR7 among CD45RO-negative cells, yielding a CD45RA+CCR7+ population from which TemRA cells were excluded. Donors were healthy HIV-negative adults with no recently reported acute infections or vaccinations. Every donor was a Caucasian adult residing in Nashville, Tennessee, USA. After blood collection by leukapheresis, PBMCs were isolated using Ficoll-Histopaque density gradient centrifugation and then cryopreserved in the vapor phase of liquid nitrogen. Analytical flow cytometry was used to check the purity and quantity of every magnetically sorted T cell population. Genomic DNA was isolated from every sorted fraction and measured by UV absorbance on a Nanodrop 2000c. TCR CDR3 regions were amplified from genomic DNA by multiplex PCR using the deep immunoSEQ assay. Genomic DNA extracted from each cell subset was distributed evenly over all wells of several immunoSEQ 96-well plates, and each plate served as one replicate. For sorted subsets, each replicate PCR was loaded with 200 to 250 ng genomic DNA, equivalent to roughly 30,000 T cell genomes. Purified libraries were measured with a Qubit 3.0 fluorometer, size-checked on a Bioanalyzer 2100, and measured again with the KAPA Library Quantification kit. Every immunoSEQ 96-well plate was sequenced on a separate single-read 150-cycle Illumina NextSeq 550 flow cell. The authors' analysis ran thus. The immunoSEQ output contained only junctional sequences without quality scores, so filtering could not match that applied to full-length reads. To assign V/J genes and CDR3, sequences were annotated against IMGT germline references using PyIR, a Python wrapper for IgBLAST v1.9. Reads with weak V/J assignments (E-value above 1e-6), missing CDR3, stop codons, out-of-frame junctions, or ambiguous translated residues were removed. V3J clonotypes were defined as sequences sharing an identical inferred V gene, J gene, and CDR3 amino acid sequence. To compute the percentage overlap between repertoires, the number of shared unique clonotypes was divided by the size of the smaller repertoire. Three approaches were used to assess repertoire richness: RTK rarefaction, the Chao1 estimator, and Recon v2.1 estimates of unobserved clonotypes. Generation probabilities for all TCRbeta clonotypes obtained by the gDNA method from a few donors were computed using OLGA. Held by TCRdb, this immuneACCESS table contains in-frame sequences only and omits some clones. Under half of the omission traces to an unresolved V gene where checked; the cause of the rest is unknown. Clone size and the V and J calls come from that table; the DNA yielded D and trimming. Here the sample has around 2,000,000 clones; approximately 94% occur a single time. The ten top clones hold 1.7% of the sample.

On this clone: Its binding antigen is unknown. Base qualities are not recorded, but no much larger clone differs from it by a single base.

A distance of 15 bases separates the germline ends of V and J, which lose 5 bases and 7 bases respectively. CDR3 length: 14 amino acids, cysteine to phenylalanine. The DNA shown is the 42-base CDR3, in frame from base 1. CDR1 and CDR2, per the germline V gene (reference sequence), are LNHDA and SQIVND. The TCR comes from a man aged 18 to 30 in good health. Some clones in this sample may be carry-over from other donors' samples. The sample consisted of naive CD8+ T cells from PBMCs. The cell subset or site label corresponds to: CD45RA+CCR7+. This chain joins TRBV19 to TRBJ2-1; the D call is tentative, TRBD1 or TRBD2, as each matches 5 bases. The nucleotides read TGTGCCAGTAGTTCTTTGGGGGTGGTAAATGAGCAGTTCTTC. It encodes CASSSLGVVNEQFF.